This T cell receptor (beta chain) was obtained from a study of T-cell reconstitution after alpha-beta-depleted transplantation in children. Germline V gene sequence: CDR1 SEHNR, CDR2 FQNEAQ (reference sequence). V lost 4 bases and J lost 6, with 23 bases in between. This CDR3 has 17 amino acids. Unique molecular identifiers were incorporated when the TCRbeta library was constructed. TCRdb ran MiXCR on the PCR reads and lists one entry per CDR3 protein. This sample carries hundreds of thousands of distinct CDR3 sequences, roughly 15% of them seen once, and the ten largest clones take about 5%. This sequence was found in a male patient aged 10-17 years who had a stem cell transplant for acute lymphoblastic leukemia, so the T cells may come from the graft donor. The chain has TRBV7-9 and TRBJ2-3, with D perhaps matching TRBD2 (5 bases). This sample comprised PBMCs, mostly from graft donor cells, obtained 360 days after TCRalphabeta/CD19-depleted stem cell transplant. The CDR3 region has the DNA TGTGCCAGCAGCTCTCCCGCTTTATTAGCTAGCTCCGATACGCAGTATTTT. It is translated as CASSSPALLASSDTQYF.